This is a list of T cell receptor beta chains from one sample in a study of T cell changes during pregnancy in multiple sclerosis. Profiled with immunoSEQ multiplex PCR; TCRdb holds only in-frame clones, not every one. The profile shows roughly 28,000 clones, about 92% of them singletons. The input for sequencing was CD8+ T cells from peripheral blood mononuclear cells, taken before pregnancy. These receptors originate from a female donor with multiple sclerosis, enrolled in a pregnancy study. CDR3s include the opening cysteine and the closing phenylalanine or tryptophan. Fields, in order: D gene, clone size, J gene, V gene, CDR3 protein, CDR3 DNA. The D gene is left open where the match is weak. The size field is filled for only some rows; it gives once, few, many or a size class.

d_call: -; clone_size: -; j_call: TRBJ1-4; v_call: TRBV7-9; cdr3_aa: CASSPNQGKPNEKLFF; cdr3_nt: TGTGCCAGCAGCCCAAATCAGGGGAAACCTAATGAAAAACTGTTTTTT
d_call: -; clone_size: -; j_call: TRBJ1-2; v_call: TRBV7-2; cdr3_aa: CASSFSGSRSFYGYTF; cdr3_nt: TGTGCCAGCAGCTTCTCAGGGTCCCGAAGTTTCTATGGCTACACCTTC
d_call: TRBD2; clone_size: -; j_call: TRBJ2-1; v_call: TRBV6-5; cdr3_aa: CASRPREAPYNEQFF; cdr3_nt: TGTGCCAGCAGACCCCGGGAGGCCCCCTACAATGAGCAGTTCTTC
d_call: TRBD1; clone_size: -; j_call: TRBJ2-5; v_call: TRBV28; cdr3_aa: CASSSRRTGRLQETQYF; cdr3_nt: TGTGCCAGCAGTTCCCGGAGGACAGGTCGCCTCCAAGAGACCCAGTACTTC
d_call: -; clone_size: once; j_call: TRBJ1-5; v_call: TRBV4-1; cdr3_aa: CASSQGGLSTYQPQHF; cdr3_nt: TGCGCCAGCAGCCAAGGAGGCCTCAGCACGTATCAGCCCCAGCATTTT
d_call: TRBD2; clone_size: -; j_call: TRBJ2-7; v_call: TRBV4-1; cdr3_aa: CASSQGPTGGIYEQYF; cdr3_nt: TGCGCCAGCAGCCAAGGCCCAACGGGAGGTATCTACGAGCAGTACTTC
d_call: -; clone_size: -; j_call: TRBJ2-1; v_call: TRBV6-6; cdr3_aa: CASSYLPSSYNEQFF; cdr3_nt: TGTGCCAGCAGTTACCTGCCGAGCTCCTACAATGAGCAGTTCTTC
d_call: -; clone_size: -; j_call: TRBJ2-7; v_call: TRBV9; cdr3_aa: CASSTGKGYEQYF; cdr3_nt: TGTGCCAGCAGTACAGGAAAAGGGTACGAGCAGTACTTC
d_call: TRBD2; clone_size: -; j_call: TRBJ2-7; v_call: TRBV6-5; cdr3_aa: CASATSGVSYEQYF; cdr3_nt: TGTGCCAGCGCGACTAGCGGAGTATCCTACGAGCAGTACTTC
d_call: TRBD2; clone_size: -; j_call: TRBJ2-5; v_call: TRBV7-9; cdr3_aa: CASSYLSGGYQETQYF; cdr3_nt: TGTGCCAGCAGCTACCTTAGCGGGGGGTACCAAGAGACCCAGTACTTC
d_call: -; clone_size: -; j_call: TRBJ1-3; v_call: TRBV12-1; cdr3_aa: CATLRGQGGNTIYF; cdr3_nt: TGTGCCACCTTACGCGGACAGGGGGGAAACACCATATATTTT
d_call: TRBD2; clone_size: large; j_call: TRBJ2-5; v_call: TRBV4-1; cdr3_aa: CASSPPSGGEQETQYF; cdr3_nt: TGCGCCAGCAGCCCCCCTAGCGGGGGCGAACAAGAGACCCAGTACTTC
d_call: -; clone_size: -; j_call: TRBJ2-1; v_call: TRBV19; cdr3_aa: CASKQSSYNEQFF; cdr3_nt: TGTGCCAGTAAACAGAGCTCCTACAATGAGCAGTTCTTC
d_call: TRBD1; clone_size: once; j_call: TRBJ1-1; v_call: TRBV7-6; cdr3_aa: CASSLAKGAGNTEAFF; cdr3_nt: TGTGCCAGCAGCTTAGCGAAGGGGGCTGGGAACACTGAAGCTTTCTTT
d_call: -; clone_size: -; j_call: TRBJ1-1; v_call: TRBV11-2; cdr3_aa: CASSLAGNLNTEAFF; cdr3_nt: TGTGCCAGCAGCTTAGCCGGTAACCTGAACACTGAAGCTTTCTTT
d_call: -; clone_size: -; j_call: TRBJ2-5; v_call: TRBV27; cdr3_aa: CASSPSVGETQYF; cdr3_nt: TGTGCCAGCAGTCCGTCTGTCGGAGAGACCCAGTACTTC
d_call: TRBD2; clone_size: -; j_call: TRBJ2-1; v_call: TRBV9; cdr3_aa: CASSGPLSGAYNEQFF; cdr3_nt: TGTGCCAGCTCTGGCCCCCTTAGCGGGGCCTACAATGAGCAGTTCTTC
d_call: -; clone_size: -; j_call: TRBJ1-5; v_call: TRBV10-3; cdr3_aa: CAISVSGNSNQPQHF; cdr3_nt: TGTGCCATCAGTGTATCAGGGAATAGCAATCAGCCCCAGCATTTT
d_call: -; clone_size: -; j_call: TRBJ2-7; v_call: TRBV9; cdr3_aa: CASSASPYYEQYF; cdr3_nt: TGTGCCAGCAGCGCCTCCCCTTACTACGAGCAGTACTTC
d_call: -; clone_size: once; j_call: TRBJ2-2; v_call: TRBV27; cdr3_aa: CASSLWGRGGTGELFF; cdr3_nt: TGTGCCAGCAGTTTATGGGGAAGGGGTGGCACCGGGGAGCTGTTTTTT
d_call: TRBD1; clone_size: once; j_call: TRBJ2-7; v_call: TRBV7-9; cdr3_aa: CASSYRQGANEQYF; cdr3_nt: TGTGCCAGCAGTTACAGACAGGGGGCTAACGAGCAGTACTTC
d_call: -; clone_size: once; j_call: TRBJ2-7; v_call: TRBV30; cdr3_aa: CAWSVRDRWTYEQYF; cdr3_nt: TGTGCCTGGAGTGTACGGGATAGGTGGACCTACGAGCAGTACTTC
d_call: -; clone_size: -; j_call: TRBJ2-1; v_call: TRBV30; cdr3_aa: CAWSVRLGKTSYNEQFF; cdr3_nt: TGTGCCTGGAGTGTCAGACTTGGAAAAACCTCCTACAATGAGCAGTTCTTC
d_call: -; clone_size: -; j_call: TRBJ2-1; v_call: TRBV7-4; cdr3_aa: CASSLRPPGLYYNEQFF; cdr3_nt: TGTGCCAGCAGCTTGCGACCTCCGGGACTGTACTACAATGAGCAGTTCTTC
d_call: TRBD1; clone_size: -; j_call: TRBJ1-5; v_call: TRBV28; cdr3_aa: CASSLRRGRNNQPQHF; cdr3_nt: TGTGCCAGCAGCCTAAGGAGGGGGCGGAACAATCAGCCCCAGCATTTT
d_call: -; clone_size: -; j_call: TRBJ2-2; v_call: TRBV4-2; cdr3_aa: CASSQDVGAGTGELFF; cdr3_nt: TGTGCCAGCAGCCAAGATGTGGGGGCCGGAACCGGGGAGCTGTTTTTT
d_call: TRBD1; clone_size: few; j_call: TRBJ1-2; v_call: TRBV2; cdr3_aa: CASKQGADRIYGYTF; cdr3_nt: TGTGCCAGCAAGCAGGGGGCGGACCGGATCTATGGCTACACCTTC
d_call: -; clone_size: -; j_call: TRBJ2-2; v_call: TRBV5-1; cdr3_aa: CASSLRGGAYTGELFF; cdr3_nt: TGCGCCAGCAGCTTGAGGGGCGGAGCTTACACCGGGGAGCTGTTTTTT
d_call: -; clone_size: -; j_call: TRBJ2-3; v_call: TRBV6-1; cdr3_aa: CASSEDQTTSTDTQYF; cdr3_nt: TGTGCCAGCAGTGAAGACCAGACTACCAGCACAGATACGCAGTATTTT
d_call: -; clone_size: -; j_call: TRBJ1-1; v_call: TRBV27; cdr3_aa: CASGLQGVTEAFF; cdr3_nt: TGTGCCAGCGGGTTACAGGGAGTCACTGAAGCTTTCTTT
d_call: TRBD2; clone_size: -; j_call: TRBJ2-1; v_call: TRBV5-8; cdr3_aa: CASSGIAGGVNEQFF; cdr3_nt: TGTGCCAGCAGCGGAATTGCGGGAGGGGTCAATGAGCAGTTCTTC
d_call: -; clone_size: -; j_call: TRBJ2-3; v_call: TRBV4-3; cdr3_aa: CASSQDAHRGTNTDTQYF; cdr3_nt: TGCGCCAGCAGCCAAGATGCTCACAGGGGGACTAACACAGATACGCAGTATTTT
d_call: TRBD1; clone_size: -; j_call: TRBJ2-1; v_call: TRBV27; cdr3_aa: CASSPDRDSYNEQFF; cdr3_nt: TGTGCCAGCAGTCCCGACAGGGATAGTTACAATGAGCAGTTCTTC
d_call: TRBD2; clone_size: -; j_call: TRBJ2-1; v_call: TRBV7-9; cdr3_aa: CASSLTSGAYNEQFF; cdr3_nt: TGTGCCAGCAGTCTGACTAGCGGGGCCTACAATGAGCAGTTCTTC
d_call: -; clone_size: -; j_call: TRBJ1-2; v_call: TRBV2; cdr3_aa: CASSRSGVGRGGVYTF; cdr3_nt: TGTGCCAGCAGTCGCTCGGGGGTGGGGCGGGGCGGTGTCTACACCTTC
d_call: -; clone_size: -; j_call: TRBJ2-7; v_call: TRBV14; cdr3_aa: CASSQLQASYEQYF; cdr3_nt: TGTGCCAGCAGCCAACTACAGGCCTCCTACGAGCAGTACTTC
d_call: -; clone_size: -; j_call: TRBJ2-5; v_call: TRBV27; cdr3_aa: CASSPLRREETQYF; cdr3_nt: TGTGCCAGCAGCCCTCTCCGGAGGGAGGAGACCCAGTACTTC
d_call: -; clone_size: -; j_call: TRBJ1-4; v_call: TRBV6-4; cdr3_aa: CASSEGGGGEKLFF; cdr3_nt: TGTGCCAGCAGTGAGGGGGGAGGAGGTGAAAAACTGTTTTTT